This record covers a single T cell receptor (beta chain). The entry originates in a study of blood T cell repertoires in COVID-19. Study at large: Italy, Spain and the United States were the sources of the convalescent and acute COVID-19 samples.

Germline values: CDR1 LNHDA, CDR2 SQIVND (reference sequence). The J segment lost 5 bases and the V segment lost 6 bases, leaving 19 bases of the junction unmatched. This CDR3 is 19 amino acids long. Using immunoSEQ multiplex PCR, the repertoire was profiled, and TCRdb retains in-frame clones only, with some absent. The data show hundreds of thousands of clones, 75% to 90% seen once. Study members were between 18 and 89 years old and lived in 24 US regions. Cohort placement rested on clinical history that participants reported themselves. Cohort 3 recovery required two negative PCRs, clearance, or symptom resolution.

The receptor was isolated from a man aged 25 to 40 who had recovered from COVID-19. The chain is built from TRBV19 and TRBJ2-7; TRBD2 agrees at 13 bases. The source material was PBMCs or T cells enriched from blood (not recorded which). The CDR3 region is CASSRRGQLGLAGLHEQYF. In DNA form, the CDR3 reads TGTGCCAGTAGCCGTCGAGGACAGCTGGGACTAGCGGGACTCCACGAGCAGTACTTC. Full variable domain (rest looked up from reference TRBV19 and TRBJ2-7): DGGITQSPKYLFRKEGQNVTLSCEQNLNHDAMYWYRQDPGQGLRLIYYSQIVNDFQKGDIAEGYSVSREKKESFPLTVTSAQKNPTAFYLCASSRRGQLGLAGLHEQYFGPGTRLTVT.